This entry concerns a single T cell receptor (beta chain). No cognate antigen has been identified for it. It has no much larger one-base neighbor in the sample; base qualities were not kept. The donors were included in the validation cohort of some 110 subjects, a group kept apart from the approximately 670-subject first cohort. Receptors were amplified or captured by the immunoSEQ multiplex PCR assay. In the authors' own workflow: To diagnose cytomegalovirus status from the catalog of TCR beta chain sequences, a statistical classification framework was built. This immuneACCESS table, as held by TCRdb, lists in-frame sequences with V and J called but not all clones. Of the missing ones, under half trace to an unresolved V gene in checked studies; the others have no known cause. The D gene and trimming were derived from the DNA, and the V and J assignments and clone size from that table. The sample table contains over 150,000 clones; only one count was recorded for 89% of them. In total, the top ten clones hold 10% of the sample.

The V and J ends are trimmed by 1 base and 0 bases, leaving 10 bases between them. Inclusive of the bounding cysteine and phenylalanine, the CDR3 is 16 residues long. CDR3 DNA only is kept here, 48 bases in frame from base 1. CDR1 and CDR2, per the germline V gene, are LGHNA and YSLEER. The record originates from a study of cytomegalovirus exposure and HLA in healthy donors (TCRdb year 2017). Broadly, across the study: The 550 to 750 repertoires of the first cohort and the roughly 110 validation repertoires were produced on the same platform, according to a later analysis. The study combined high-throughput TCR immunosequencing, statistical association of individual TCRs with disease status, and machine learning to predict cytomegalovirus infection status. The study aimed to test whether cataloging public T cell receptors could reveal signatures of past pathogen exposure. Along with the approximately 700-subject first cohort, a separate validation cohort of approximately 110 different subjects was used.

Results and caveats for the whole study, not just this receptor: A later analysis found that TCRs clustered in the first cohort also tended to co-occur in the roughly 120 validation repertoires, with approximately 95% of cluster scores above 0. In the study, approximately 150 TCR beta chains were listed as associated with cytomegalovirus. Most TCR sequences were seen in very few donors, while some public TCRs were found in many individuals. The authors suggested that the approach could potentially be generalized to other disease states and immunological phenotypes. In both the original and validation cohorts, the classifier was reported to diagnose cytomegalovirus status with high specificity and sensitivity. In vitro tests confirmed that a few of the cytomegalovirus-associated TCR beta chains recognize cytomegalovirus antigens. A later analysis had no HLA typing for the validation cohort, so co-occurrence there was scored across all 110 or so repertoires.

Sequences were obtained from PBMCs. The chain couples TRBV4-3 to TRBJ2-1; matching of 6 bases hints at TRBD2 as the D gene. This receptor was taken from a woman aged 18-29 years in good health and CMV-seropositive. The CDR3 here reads CASSQVGGSSYNEQFF. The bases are TGCGCCAGCAGCCAAGTGGGGGGAAGCTCCTACAATGAGCAGTTCTTC.